The 25 T cell receptor delta chains in this list originate from one sample, sequenced in a study of gamma-delta chains in newborns, infants, children. TCRdb re-called the reads through CATT. The sample has around 3,300 delta-chain clones; 0.25% to 0.3% are singletons. Sequencing input: blood. These receptors were collected from a child who was a newborn, infant or young child, either healthy, febrile or measles-vaccinated (not recorded which).

Note on this clone: TCRdb shows a much larger clone's protein in place of this DNA's translation, and the two differ at residue 9, likely through a read error; the protein shown is translated from the DNA. The rearrangement links TRDV2 to TRDJ1; 10 nucleotides agree with TRDD3. This CDR3 is 18 amino acids long. Trimming at V came to 3 bases and at J to 2 bases, leaving 14 bases not matched to a gene. In germline, CDR1 is GEAIGNYY, CDR2 EKD. The CDR3 reads CACDAGVHCWGITDKLIF. Here the CDR3 DNA reads TGTGCCTGTGACGCCGGGGTACATTGCTGGGGGATAACCGATAAACTCATCTTT.

A remark on this clone: TCRdb's entry gives the protein of a much larger clone, which mismatches this DNA's translation at residue 8, likely from a read error; the protein reported here is translated from the DNA. This chain joins TRDV2 and TRDJ3; 8 bases fit TRDD3. The germline V gene encodes CDR1 GEAIGNYY and CDR2 EKD. CDR3 length: 18 residues. The V segment lost 0 bases and the J segment 0 bases; nucleotides outside the gene matches: 3. This CDR3 reads CACDTWGMSSWDTRQMFF. As DNA, the CDR3 is TGTGCCTGTGACACCTGGGGGATGAGCTCCTGGGACACCCGACAGATGTTTTTC.

Details on this clone: Being one base from a much bigger clone, this may be a read error. This chain joins TRDV2 and TRDJ3, with D perhaps matching TRDD3 (6 bases). This CDR3 region has 17 residues. The germline gives CDR1 GEAIGNYY, CDR2 EKD. In nucleotides, the CDR3 is TGTGCCTGTGACGCTACTGGGAGCTCCTGGGACACCCGACAGGTGTTTTTC. Encoded protein: CACDATGSSWDTRQVFF.

This clone has just a few counts. TCRdb assigns this DNA the protein of a much larger clone, which departs from its translation at residue 15; this likely reflects a read error, and the protein shown comes from translating the DNA. The rearrangement links TRDV2 to TRDJ1; 9 positions agree with TRDD3. In germline, CDR1 is GEAIGNYY, CDR2 EKD. This CDR3 is built from 17 residues. The CDR3 region has the DNA TGTGCCTGTGACACCGTTAGGGGATACGAGTACACCGATAAACCCATCTTT. As protein: CACDTVRGYEYTDKPIF.

In its sample, this clone was seen a few times. The protein held in TCRdb is that of a much larger clone and does not match this DNA's translation at residue 10, likely because of a read error; the protein shown is translated from the DNA. The chain links TRDV2 to TRDJ3; 10 nucleotides agree with TRDD3. After removal of 3 bases from V and 8 bases from J, the junction contained 6 bases not matched to a gene. Looked up from germline, CDR1 is GEAIGNYY and CDR2 is EKD. CDR3 length equals 16 residues. CDR3 residues: CACDLLGDWNTRQMFF. The CDR3 DNA reads as TGTGCCTGTGACCTACTGGGGGATTGGAACACCCGACAGATGTTTTTC.

This clone is deemed large. This sample includes further DNA sequences coding for the same CDR3. The chain links TRDV2 to TRDJ3; possibly TRDD3 for D (5 bases). V dropped 0 bases and J dropped 3 bases, with 11 bases sitting between them. Germline-derived CDR1 and CDR2 are GEAIGNYY and EKD. This CDR3 is built from 17 residues. CDR3 sequence reads: CACDTVDWNWDTRQMFF. The CDR3, as DNA: TGTGCCTGTGACACCGTAGACTGGAACTGGGACACCCGACAGATGTTTTTC.

In the case of this clone: TCRdb shows a much larger clone's protein in place of this DNA's translation, and the two differ at residue 12, likely through a read error; the protein shown is translated from the DNA. The chain recombines TRAV29/DV5 with TRDJ3; TRDD3 agrees at 10 bases. In the absence of a J gene in TCRdb, the DNA was matched to germline to assign it here. CDR1 is NSMFDY, CDR2 ISSIKDK, per germline. Losses at the gene ends were 0 bases for V and 2 bases for J; bases not matched to a gene: 17. The CDR3 sequence is 22 residues long. The CDR3 sequence is CAASGGRLGDLIRAWDTRQMFF. In nucleotides, the CDR3 is TGTGCAGCAAGCGGGGGTCGACTGGGGGATCTCATTCGGGCCTGGGACACCCGACAGATGTTTTTC.

A word on this clone: The protein recorded in TCRdb matches a much larger clone and deviates from this DNA's translation at residue 9, suggesting a read error; the protein here is obtained by translating the DNA. The rearrangement links TRDV3 to TRDJ2; 10 bases are shared with TRDD3. The CDR3 runs to 17 residues. The V and J ends lost 0 bases and 0 bases, in that order; junction bases with no gene match: 7. Germline V gene sequence: CDR1 TVYSNPD, CDR2 GDNSRS (reference sequence). The CDR3 DNA sequence: TGTGCCTTTAGGGTACTGGGGGATGCACCTTTGACAGCACAACTCTTCTTT. Amino acid sequence: CAFRVLGDAPLTAQLFF.

On this clone: TCRdb pairs this DNA with a much larger clone's protein that differs at residue 10, likely a read error; the protein shown was translated from the DNA. The chain joins TRDV2 to TRDJ2; 8 bases are shared with TRDD3. Trimming at V came to 0 bases and at J to 0 bases, leaving 8 bases not matched to a gene. Germline CDR1 and CDR2: GEAIGNYY and EKD. The CDR3 runs to 18 residues. The CDR3 DNA sequence: TGTGCCTGTGACACCTTACTGGGGGGATGCTCTTTGACAGCACAACTCTTCTTT. This translates into CACDTLLGGCSLTAQLFF.

Regarding this clone: TCRdb's entry gives the protein of a much larger clone, which mismatches this DNA's translation at residue 3, likely from a read error; the protein reported here is translated from the DNA. This chain connects TRAV29/DV5 to TRDJ2; 9 bases agree with TRDD3. The CDR3 extends over 18 amino acids. Germline V gene lookup returns CDR1 NSMFDY and CDR2 ISSIKDK. The CDR3 loop is CAVSVSGGYRPRKAQLFF. The DNA for the CDR3 is TGTGCAGTAAGCGTCTCGGGGGGATACAGACCTCGGAAAGCACAACTCTTCTTT. The full variable domain, its missing parts supplied by reference TRAV29/DV5 and TRDJ2, is DQQVKQNSPSLSVQEGRISILNCDYTNSMFDYFLWYKKYPAEGPTFLISISSIKDKNEDGRFTVFLNKSAKHLSLHIVPSQPGDSAVYFCAVSVSGGYRPRKAQLFFGKGTQLIVEP.

This clone was seen a handful of times. Translating this DNA gives a protein that differs at residue 3 from the TCRdb one, which belongs to a much larger clone; a read error is likely, and the protein shown is this translation. V is TRDV2 and J is TRDJ1; the match to TRDD3 covers 11 bases. Per germline, CDR1 GEAIGNYY and CDR2 EKD. This CDR3 has 18 amino acids. The CDR3 DNA reads TGTGCCAGTGACGCCGGGGTACATTACTGGGGGATAACCGATAAACTCATCTTT. Amino acids: CASDAGVHYWGITDKLIF.

This clone was counted between two and nine times. A read error is likely here: a far larger clone is one base away. The chain couples TRDV2 to TRDJ3; 13 bases align to TRDD3. Per the germline V gene, CDR1 is GEAIGNYY and CDR2 is EKD. The CDR3 contains 18 residues. CDR3 sequence: CARDTGGYGSWDTRQMFF. CDR3 nucleotide sequence: TGTGCCCGTGACACTGGGGGATACGGCTCCTGGGACACCCGACAGATGTTTTTC.

With respect to this clone: With only one base between it and a far larger clone, this is likely a read error. Other DNA sequences in the sample encode the same CDR3. The rearrangement joins TRDV2 to TRDJ1, with 9 bases aligning to TRDD3. Trimming took 3 bases from V and 2 from J; bases not matched to a gene: 3. This CDR3 is 14 amino acids long. CDR1 and CDR2 from the germline V gene are GEAIGNYY and EKD. CDR3 amino acids: CACDGLGDTDKLIF. CDR3 in DNA: TGTGCCTGTGACGGGCTGGGGGATACCGATAAACTCATCTTT.

Comments on this clone: This DNA's translation differs at residue 9 from TCRdb's protein, which comes from a much larger clone; a read error is likely, and the protein shown is translated from the DNA. The chain is built from TRDV2 and TRDJ3; tentatively, D is TRDD3 (6 bases). From germline, CDR1 is GEAIGNYY and CDR2 EKD. The germline V and J ends were trimmed by 0 bases and 0 bases, with 14 bases remaining between them. The CDR3 sequence is 19 residues long. In nucleotides, the CDR3 is TGTGCCTGTGACACCGTTATGGGGGTCGTCTCCTGGGACACCCGACAGATGTTTTTC. It encodes CACDTVMGVVSWDTRQMFF.

In its sample, this clone was seen a few times. The protein TCRdb gives is from a much larger clone and does not agree with this DNA's translation at residue 9, likely a read error; the protein shown here comes from the DNA. The chain carries TRDV2 and TRDJ3; 8 bases align to TRDD3. Germline CDR1 and CDR2: GEAIGNYY and EKD. J gave up 0 bases and V 3 bases, and 12 bases lay outside the gene matches. This CDR3 has 20 residues. DNA of the CDR3: TGTGCCTGTGACGCACGATGGGGGATGCCAGGCTCCTGGGACACCCGACAGATGTTTTTC. Translating gives CACDARWGMPGSWDTRQMFF.

Turning to this clone: One end of the junction varies from germline; a read error may be responsible. The chain combines TRDV2 with TRDJ3; 8 nucleotides line up with TRDD3. Per germline, CDR1 GEAIGNYY and CDR2 EKD. The CDR3 consists of 16 residues. The CDR3: CACDLLGAWDTRQMFF. The CDR3 coding sequence is TGTGCCTGTGACCTACTGGGGGCTTGGGACACCCGCCAGATGTTTTTC.

Turning to this clone: The protein given by TCRdb reflects a much larger clone and differs at residue 10 from this DNA's translation, likely from a read error; the protein shown is the DNA's translation. The rearrangement joins TRDV3 to TRDJ3; 13 bases are shared with TRDD3. Germline loops: CDR1 TVYSNPD, CDR2 GDNSRS (reference sequence). CDR3 size: 19 residues. J was trimmed by 0 bases and V by 3 bases; bases with no gene match: 8. Here the CDR3 DNA reads TGTGCCTTCGGTACTGGGGGATACGGGCTCTCCTGGGACACCCGACAGATGTTTTTC. Amino acid sequence: CAFGTGGYGLSWDTRQMFF.

This clone was counted between two and nine times. The protein TCRdb gives is from a much larger clone and does not agree with this DNA's translation at residue 18, likely a read error; the protein shown here comes from the DNA. The chain carries TRDV2 and TRDJ3; 12 bases align to TRDD3. Per the germline V gene, CDR1 is GEAIGNYY and CDR2 is EKD. CDR3 size: 20 residues. The CDR3, as DNA: TGTGCCTGTGACACTCTGGGGGATACGCGCTCAACCTGGGACACCCGACAGACGTTTTTC. Translating gives CACDTLGDTRSTWDTRQTFF.

In the case of this clone: At one end, the junction sequence differs from germline, possibly due to a read error. This CDR3 is also generated by other DNA sequences in the sample. The chain recombines TRDV2 with TRDJ3; 12 bases map to TRDD3. The CDR3 contains 23 residues. Germline V gene lookup returns CDR1 GEAIGNYY and CDR2 EKD. The CDR3 DNA follows: TGTGCCTGCGACACCCTCGATGTACTGGGGGATACTAAGGCCTCCTGGGACACCCGACAGATGTTTTTC. This translates into CACDTLDVLGDTKASWDTRQMFF.

As to this clone: A far larger clone is only one base removed, so a read error is likely. Distinct nucleotide sequences in the sample also encode this CDR3. This chain links TRDV2 with TRDJ2, with 13 bases that match TRDD3. The CDR3 is made up of 19 amino acids. In germline, CDR1 is GEAIGNYY, CDR2 EKD. With V trimmed by 7 bases and J by 0 bases, 13 bases remained unmatched. The CDR3 loop reads CACDPTGGYAPALTAQLFF. The CDR3 bases are TGTGCCTGCGACCCTACTGGGGGATACGCCCCAGCTTTGACAGCACAACTCTTCTTT.

This clone appeared a few times. A read error is the likely source, as a far larger clone sits one nucleotide away. The V call is TRDV2, the J call TRDJ3; D perhaps matches TRDD3 (5 bases). The CDR3 contains 18 residues. Germline values: CDR1 GEAIGNYY, CDR2 EKD. The CDR3 region has the DNA TGTGCCTGTGACACTTGGGGACCTAGCTCCCGGGACACCCGACAGATGTTTTTC. Its protein product is CACDTWGPSSRDTRQMFF.

On this clone: Being one base from a much bigger clone, this may be a read error. The sample has other DNA sequences that encode this CDR3 too. This chain joins TRDV2 and TRDJ3; 8 positions match TRDD3. Losses at the gene ends were 0 bases for V and 1 base for J; bases not matched to a gene: 13. Germline CDR1 and CDR2: GEAIGNYY and EKD. CDR3 length equals 21 residues. CDR3 bases: TGTGCCTGTGACACCGTACTGGGGGTTTCTCACAGTTCCTGGGACACCCGACAGATGTTTTTC. Protein sequence: CACDTVLGVSHSSWDTRQMFF.

By share of the sample, this clone is medium-sized. The same CDR3 can be traced to other DNA sequences in this sample. The V call is TRDV2, the J call TRDJ2, with D possibly TRDD3 on 6 matching bases. The germline V and J ends were trimmed by 5 bases and 8 bases, with 8 bases remaining between them. The CDR3 covers 11 residues. From germline, CDR1 is GEAIGNYY and CDR2 EKD. This CDR3 reads CACGGWAQLFF. CDR3 sequence (DNA): TGTGCCTGTGGGGGATGGGCACAACTCTTCTTT.

This clone occurred a few times. TCRdb pairs this DNA with a much larger clone's protein that differs at residue 14, likely a read error; the protein shown was translated from the DNA. The chain recombines TRDV3 with TRDJ3; 11 bases align to TRDD3. This CDR3 has 21 residues. Germline CDR1 and CDR2: TVYSNPD and GDNSRS (reference sequence). CDR3 sequence: CAFWWGLGDRPVSCDTRQMFF. CDR3 coding DNA: TGTGCCTTTTGGTGGGGACTGGGGGATAGGCCTGTCTCCTGCGACACCCGACAGATGTTTTTC.

Note on this clone: The translation of this DNA and the TCRdb protein of a much larger clone differ at residue 3, probably owing to a read error; the protein shown here is translated from the DNA. J is TRDJ3 and V is TRDV2; 12 positions agree with TRDD3. Germline loops: CDR1 GEAIGNYY, CDR2 EKD. The CDR3 has 20 amino acids. The CDR3 DNA sequence: TGTGCCCGTGACACCGTGGTTACTGGGGGATACATCCGGGACACCCGACAGATGTTTTTC. It yields the protein CARDTVVTGGYIRDTRQMFF.